One sample yielded the 21 T cell receptor beta chains listed below, sequenced in a study of beta chain features in type 1 diabetes. The investigators reverse transcribed all of the isolated RNA, so they sequenced expressed TCRB transcripts. Sequenced by immunoSEQ multiplex PCR; TCRdb stores in-frame clones only, minus some. This table has about 340,000 clones, 7% to 9% appearing once. Sequenced sample: central memory CD4+ T cells from blood. These receptors came from a young woman in good health.

The genes are TRBV9 and TRBJ2-3; D is unresolved. Trimming stripped 3 bases from V and 6 bases from J, with 14 bases between. From germline, CDR1 is SGDLS and CDR2 YYNGEE. CDR3 length: 14 residues. The DNA for the CDR3 is TGTGCCAGCAGCGCGACCACCTACTCGGATACGCAGTATTTT. Its protein product is CASSATTYSDTQYF.

CDR3 region: CASKLRTSDYNEQFF. CDR3 nucleotide sequence: TGTGCCAGCAAGCTTAGGACTAGCGACTACAATGAGCAGTTCTTC. The chain couples TRBV11-2 to TRBJ2-1; TRBD2 matches at 9 bases. CDR1 SGHAT and CDR2 FQNNGV come from the germline V gene. This CDR3 comprises 15 residues. Trimming took 7 bases from V and 3 from J; bases not matched to a gene: 7.

This clone was detected a few times. The V and J genes are TRBV5-1 and TRBJ2-3, with 7 bases lining up with TRBD1. V shed 4 bases and J 1 base; nucleotides not matched to a gene: 12. CDR1 SGHRS and CDR2 YFSETQ come from the germline V gene. This CDR3 comprises 17 residues. The CDR3 DNA follows: TGCGCCAGCAGCCCGGGATTTAGACAGGGCGGCACAGATACGCAGTATTTT. It is translated as CASSPGFRQGGTDTQYF.

The CDR3 is CASSQLPPREMNTEAFF. CDR3 in DNA: TGCGCCAGCAGCCAGCTCCCTCCAAGGGAGATGAACACTGAAGCTTTCTTT. The chain joins TRBV4-3 to TRBJ1-1; D is unresolved. V dropped 3 bases and J dropped 0 bases, with 17 bases sitting between them. The germline gives CDR1 LGHNA, CDR2 YSLEER. This CDR3 is 17 amino acids long.

This clone has a handful of counts. The chain has TRBV5-5 and TRBJ2-3; either TRBD1 or TRBD2 may fit D (5 bases each). The V gene's germline CDR1 is SGHKS and CDR2 YYEKEE (reference sequence). Trimming removed 6 bases from V and 2 bases from J, with 10 bases in between. CDR3 length: 13 amino acids. As DNA, the CDR3 is TGTGCCAGCACGGGACCAAACACAGATACGCAGTATTTT. It codes for CASTGPNTDTQYF.

There are many counts of this clone. The chain is built from TRBV7-2 and TRBJ2-7; 8 nucleotides align to TRBD2. CDR3 length: 13 residues. J lost 3 bases, V lost 5 bases, and 3 bases had no gene match. Germline CDR1 and CDR2: SGHTA and FQGNSA. This CDR3 reads CASSPTSGYEQYF. The CDR3 DNA sequence: TGTGCCAGCAGCCCCACTAGCGGCTACGAGCAGTACTTC.

This chain uses TRBV28 with TRBJ1-5; D is unresolved. CDR3 length equals 12 residues. Trimming removed 7 bases at V and 1 base at J, with 5 bases between. Germline V gives CDR1 MDHEN, CDR2 SYDVKM. The CDR3 loop reads CASKRSNQPQHF. Here the CDR3 DNA reads TGTGCCAGCAAGCGGAGCAATCAGCCCCAGCATTTT.

This clone was seen a few times. This sequence joins TRBV21-1 and TRBJ2-3; the table's D gene call, TRBD1, was not cross checked with the DNA. TRBV21-1 is flagged as a pseudogene. This CDR3 contains 18 residues. The CDR3 DNA follows: TGTGCCAGCAGCAAAGCCCAGGGGTGTGGGGCTTCCACAGATACGCAGTATTTT. Translating gives CASSKAQGCGASTDTQYF.

This clone was seen a handful of times. The chain joins TRBV18 to TRBJ2-3; 8 bases are a match to TRBD2. CDR1 and CDR2 (germline): KGHSH, LQKENI. With 1 base clipped from V and 6 bases from J, the junction kept 6 bases outside the gene matches. The CDR3 totals 15 residues. The CDR3 sequence: CASSPQAGVGDTQYF. The CDR3 DNA sequence: TGTGCCAGCTCACCACAAGCGGGAGTAGGTGATACGCAGTATTTT.

The DNA for the CDR3 is TGCGCCAGCAGCCTTGGGACAGGAGTAAACACCATATATTTT. Residues: CASSLGTGVNTIYF. This chain links TRBV5-1 with TRBJ1-3, with 8 bases fitting TRBD1. The J segment lost 6 bases and the V segment lost 4 bases, leaving 6 bases of the junction unmatched. CDR1 is SGHRS, CDR2 YFSETQ, per germline. The CDR3 totals 14 residues.

This clone has a handful of counts. The rearrangement links TRBV7-3 to TRBJ2-2; 7 bases line up with TRBD2. From germline, CDR1 is SGHTA and CDR2 FQGTGA. There are 14 residues in the CDR3. The trim removed 6 bases at V and 1 base at J, leaving 2 bases unmatched. CDR3 sequence: CASSLAVNTGELFF. The CDR3 nucleotides are TGTGCCAGCAGTCTAGCGGTGAACACCGGGGAGCTGTTTTTT.

The chain is built from TRBV2 and TRBJ2-1; 11 bases align to TRBD2. The CDR3 contains 15 residues. The ends lost 5 bases at V and 4 bases at J; junction bases unmatched: 4. The V gene's germline CDR1 is SNHLY and CDR2 FYNNEI. CDR3 sequence (DNA): TGTGCCAGCAGTCCTACTAGCGGGAGTTACAATGAGCAGTTCTTC. Amino acid sequence: CASSPTSGSYNEQFF.

The chain recombines TRBV11-3 with TRBJ2-1; D may correspond to TRBD1 or TRBD2 (5 bases each). This CDR3 has 17 amino acids. Trimming took off 5 bases at V and 9 bases at J, with 26 bases between the two ends. The germline CDR1 and CDR2 sequences are SGHNT and YENEEA. The CDR3 loop reads CASSTRSGPDSRIEQFF. Written as DNA, the CDR3 is TGTGCCAGCAGCACGAGATCGGGACCGGATTCTCGGATTGAGCAGTTCTTC.

The chain recombines TRBV27 with TRBJ1-5; D may be TRBD1 (5 bases). CDR1 and CDR2 from the germline V gene are MNHEY and SMNVEV (reference sequence). Trimming stripped 2 bases from V and 4 bases from J, with 12 bases between. The CDR3 is made up of 15 amino acids. CDR3 bases: TGTGCCAGCAGTTTACAGGGTGGGTTGAATCAGCCCCAGCATTTT. Translating gives CASSLQGGLNQPQHF.

This clone was recorded a few times. The chain combines TRBV20-1 with TRBJ2-7, with TRBD2 matching 12 bases. This CDR3 region has 11 residues. Germline V CDR1 and CDR2: DFQATT, SNEGSKA (reference sequence). The CDR3 sequence: CRGTSGCEQYF. The CDR3 DNA is TGCAGAGGGACTAGCGGGTGCGAGCAGTACTTC.

The V call is TRBV7-2, the J call TRBJ2-7, with TRBD2 matching 9 bases. The CDR3 extends over 17 amino acids. CDR1 is SGHTA and CDR2 is FQGNSA in the germline V gene. V shed 1 base, J shed 2 bases, and the junction held 9 bases outside the gene matches. The CDR3 sequence is CASSLVPGLAWTYEQYF. The CDR3 DNA reads as TGTGCCAGCAGCTTAGTCCCTGGACTAGCGTGGACCTACGAGCAGTACTTC.

There are a few counts of this clone. The junction departs from the called germline gene at one end, perhaps through a read error. The genes are TRBV6-5 and TRBJ2-3; D is unclear. Germline-derived CDR1 and CDR2 are MNHEY and SVGAGI. CDR3 length equals 13 residues. The CDR3 DNA sequence: TGTGCCATCAGTGATATGGCCGCAGATACGCAGTATTTT. Amino acids: CAISDMAADTQYF.

This clone was picked up a small number of times. V usage is TRBV5-1 and J usage is TRBJ2-3; 8 nucleotides line up with TRBD1. Germline assignment: CDR1 SGHRS and CDR2 YFSETQ. The trim removed 0 bases at V and 7 bases at J, leaving 25 bases unmatched. The CDR3 totals 21 residues. CDR3 coding DNA: TGCGCCAGCAGCTTGGTCCCGACAGGGGCTGGCGGGCGCACGGGAGACTATACGCAGTATTTT. Translating gives CASSLVPTGAGGRTGDYTQYF.

The rearrangement joins TRBV6-1 to TRBJ2-3; 9 nucleotides agree with TRBD1. Losses at the gene ends were 2 bases for V and 4 bases for J; bases not matched to a gene: 7. The CDR3 is made up of 16 amino acids. Looked up from germline, CDR1 is MNHNS and CDR2 is SASEGT. The CDR3, as DNA: TGTGCCAGCAGTGAATTTGGGGACAGGGAAGCAGATACGCAGTATTTT. Residues: CASSEFGDREADTQYF.

This clone was picked up many times. The identical CDR3 is also encoded by other nucleotide sequences in the sample. The gene calls are TRBV7-2 and TRBJ2-7; TRBD1 matches 7 bases. Trimming removed 1 base from V and 3 bases from J; junction bases left unmatched: 0. CDR1 is SGHTA, CDR2 FQGNSA, per germline. The CDR3 consists of 13 residues. The CDR3 reads CASSLGTGYEQYF. CDR3 bases: TGTGCCAGCAGCTTAGGGACAGGCTACGAGCAGTACTTC.

The CDR3 bases are TGTGCCAGCAGCCGATTACCGGGACAGGTTCATCAGCCCCAGCATTTT. Residues: CASSRLPGQVHQPQHF. V is TRBV14 and J is TRBJ1-5; 8 bases are a match to TRBD1. Looked up from germline, CDR1 is SGHDN and CDR2 is FVKESK. V shed 4 bases, J shed 5 bases, and the junction held 10 bases outside the gene matches. This CDR3 has 16 residues.